What follows are 18 T cell receptor beta chains derived from one specimen sequenced in a study of OX40 agonist ivuxolimab in advanced cancers. The protocol was immunoSEQ multiplex PCR, while the TCRdb copy is restricted to in-frame clones and leaves out a portion. The sample records under 20,000 clones, roughly four fifths being singletons. The sequences come from CD4+ or CD8+ T cells sorted from blood, collected in a trial of the OX40 agonist ivuxolimab. The receptor set was obtained from an adult with an advanced solid tumor such as melanoma, head and neck, liver or kidney cancer.

This chain joins TRBV6-5 and TRBJ2-7; no clear D gene. Trimming pared 3 bases from V and 3 bases from J, leaving 3 bases between. The CDR3 runs 11 residues. Germline loops: CDR1 MNHEY, CDR2 SVGAGI. The chain's CDR3 is CASSYNYEQYF. The DNA for the CDR3 is TGTGCCAGCAGTTATAACTACGAGCAGTACTTC.

The CDR3 loop is CASSPTSGGAYNEQFF. The CDR3 coding sequence is TGTGCCAGCAGTCCAACTAGCGGGGGGGCCTACAATGAGCAGTTCTTC. The chain combines TRBV27 with TRBJ2-1, with 13 bases matching TRBD2. V trimming: 5 bases; J trimming: 2 bases; junction bases outside the gene matches: 3. CDR3 length equals 16 residues. CDR1 is MNHEY and CDR2 is SMNVEV in the germline V gene (reference sequence).

This sequence joins TRBV12-5 and TRBJ2-7; D perhaps matches TRBD1 (5 bases). This CDR3 contains 13 residues. The germline gives CDR1 LGHNT, CDR2 FRNRAP. Here the CDR3 reads CAKTAQSPYEQYF. CDR3 DNA sequence: TGTGCAAAGACAGCCCAAAGCCCCTACGAGCAGTACTTC.

The chain employs TRBV28 and TRBJ1-3; D is possibly TRBD1 (5 bases). CDR1 is MDHEN and CDR2 is SYDVKM in the germline V gene. V was clipped by 3 bases and J by 1 base, with 10 bases between them. CDR3 size: 15 residues. CDR3 sequence: CASSFSGASGNTIYF. In DNA form, the CDR3 reads TGTGCCAGCAGTTTCAGCGGGGCGTCTGGAAACACCATATATTTT. The whole variable domain, remainder taken from reference TRBV28 and TRBJ1-3, is DVKVTQSSRYLVKRTGEKVFLECVQDMDHENMFWYRQDPGLGLRLIYFSYDVKMKEKGDIPEGYSVSREKKERFSLILESASTNQTSMYLCASSFSGASGNTIYFGEGSWLTVV.

This clone was observed a few times. The CDR3 loop reads CASSYSAYEQYF. CDR3 nucleotides: TGTGCCAGCAGTTACTCTGCGTACGAGCAGTACTTC. The rearrangement uses TRBV6-6 and TRBJ2-7; the D is unclear. The CDR3 loop spans 12 amino acids. The germline V gene encodes CDR1 MNHNY and CDR2 SVGAGI (reference sequence). V was cut by 0 bases and J by 4 bases, with 4 bases left in between.

This clone has a count of ten or more. The CDR3 here is CASAIQEMGQPQHF. CDR3 DNA sequence: TGTGCCAGCGCAATACAGGAGATGGGTCAGCCCCAGCATTTT. The rearrangement joins TRBV28 to TRBJ1-5; D is perhaps TRBD1 (5 bases). V was cut by 8 bases and J by 6 bases, with 17 bases left in between. Germline V gene sequence: CDR1 MDHEN, CDR2 SYDVKM. CDR3 length: 14 amino acids. The full variable domain, with the rest looked up from reference TRBV28 and TRBJ1-5, is DVKVTQSSRYLVKRTGEKVFLECVQDMDHENMFWYRQDPGLGLRLIYFSYDVKMKEKGDIPEGYSVSREKKERFSLILESASTNQTSMYLCASAIQEMGQPQHFGDGTRLSIL.

V usage is TRBV7-9 and J usage is TRBJ2-7; 8 nucleotides match TRBD1. The CDR3 loop spans 13 amino acids. Looked up from germline, CDR1 is SEHNR and CDR2 is FQNEAQ (reference sequence). Trimming at V came to 6 bases and at J to 4 bases, leaving 5 bases not matched to a gene. The CDR3 loop is CASSLGQVYEQYF. CDR3 DNA sequence: TGTGCCAGCAGTCTGGGACAGGTGTACGAGCAGTACTTC.

A note on this clone: No DNA is shown, since the ends of the CDR3 on it are uncertain; the CDR3 is the one TCRdb lists. V is TRBV19 and J is TRBJ2-7; whether TRBD1, the table's D call, matches the DNA was not checked. The germline gives CDR1 LNHDA, CDR2 SQIVND (reference sequence). The CDR3 comprises 16 residues, both ends counted. The CDR3: CASSIGVGQGSYEQYF.

V gene TRBV27 combines with J gene TRBJ2-2; 11 bases are shared with TRBD2. Germline values: CDR1 MNHEY, CDR2 SMNVEV (reference sequence). This CDR3 contains 18 residues. V was pared by 5 bases and J by 0 bases, with 8 bases of the junction left unmatched. CDR3 DNA sequence: TGTGCCAGCAGTCCCTACCCGACTAGCGGGACGAACACCGGGGAGCTGTTTTTT. Protein sequence: CASSPYPTSGTNTGELFF.

This clone was found once. The chain uses TRBV28 and TRBJ1-3; D is ambiguous. V was trimmed by 2 bases and J by 2 bases, leaving 7 bases between them. This CDR3 has 14 amino acids. From germline, CDR1 is MDHEN and CDR2 SYDVKM. CDR3 amino acids: CASSLSSPGNTIYF. The CDR3 DNA reads TGTGCCAGCAGTTTAAGCTCTCCTGGAAACACCATATATTTT.

The chain employs TRBV9 and TRBJ2-1, with 9 positions matching TRBD2. Germline-derived CDR1 and CDR2 are SGDLS and YYNGEE. V dropped 6 bases and J dropped 0; count of bases not matched to a gene: 4. The CDR3 loop spans 15 amino acids. As DNA, the CDR3 is TGTGCCAGCACCCTTAGCGGGAGCTCCTACAATGAGCAGTTCTTC. Its protein product is CASTLSGSSYNEQFF.

Here the CDR3 DNA reads TGTGCCAGCAGCTTGATGACAGGGGGCGCCTACGAGCAGTACTTC. This encodes CASSLMTGGAYEQYF. This chain uses TRBV5-6 with TRBJ2-7; 10 bases match TRBD1. The CDR3 sequence is 15 residues long. Germline V CDR1 and CDR2: SGHDT, YYEEEE. The ends lost 1 base at V and 2 bases at J; junction bases unmatched: 3.

The chain carries TRBV25-1 and TRBJ2-1; D is ambiguous. This CDR3 is built from 11 residues. The germline V gene has CDR1 MGHDK and CDR2 SYGVNS. V lost 1 base, J lost 7 bases, and 2 bases lay in between. CDR3 region: CASSEWNEQFF. The CDR3 DNA follows: TGTGCCAGCAGTGAATGGAATGAGCAGTTCTTC.

The CDR3 here is CASSVDNSGNTIYF. The CDR3 bases are TGCGCCAGCAGCGTGGACAATTCTGGAAACACCATATATTTT. The chain uses TRBV5-1 and TRBJ1-3, with TRBD1 as a possible D gene (5 bases). Trimming left V 4 bases short and J 1 base short, with 9 bases between. Per the germline V gene, CDR1 is SGHRS and CDR2 is YFSETQ. The CDR3 extends over 14 amino acids. Looking up the rest from reference TRBV5-1 and TRBJ1-3 gives the full variable domain: KAGVTQTPRYLIKTRGQQVTLSCSPISGHRSVSWYQQTPGQGLQFLFEYFSETQRNKGNFPGRFSGRQFSNSRSEMNVSTLELGDSALYLCASSVDNSGNTIYFGEGSWLTVV.

The gene calls are TRBV10-2 and TRBJ1-1; unclear D gene. V lost 4 bases and J lost 3, with 6 bases in between. CDR1 is WSHSY, CDR2 SAAADI, per germline. The CDR3 is 12 residues long. In nucleotides, the CDR3 is TGCGCCAGCAGTGTTGGGTACACTGAAGCTTTCTTT. As protein: CASSVGYTEAFF.

The rearrangement joins TRBV7-2 to TRBJ2-7; tentative D call: TRBD2 (6 bases). Trimming stripped 1 base from V and 3 bases from J, with 13 bases between. Germline V gene lookup returns CDR1 SGHTA and CDR2 FQGNSA. The CDR3 loop spans 15 amino acids. The CDR3 DNA reads TGTGCCAGCAGCTTAGGGGAGCGGGCGATCTACGAGCAGTACTTC. It encodes CASSLGERAIYEQYF.

CDR3 residues: CASSQDYGDTRTEAFF. CDR3 nucleotides: TGTGCCAGCAGCCAAGATTATGGGGACACCAGAACTGAAGCTTTCTTT. The J gene is TRBJ1-1, the V gene TRBV4-2, with D tentatively TRBD1 (6 bases). The CDR3 consists of 16 residues. CDR1 and CDR2 (germline): LGHNA, YNFKEQ. V was cut by 0 bases and J by 5 bases, with 16 bases left in between.

The chain employs TRBV11-2 and TRBJ2-2; 8 bases fit TRBD1. The germline V gene has CDR1 SGHAT and CDR2 FQNNGV. Trimming removed 0 bases from V and 4 bases from J; junction bases left unmatched: 4. The CDR3 sequence is 16 residues long. This CDR3 is CASSLEAGGFTGELFF. The CDR3 nucleotides read TGTGCCAGCAGCTTAGAGGCAGGGGGCTTCACCGGGGAGCTGTTTTTT. The full variable domain, rest sourced from reference TRBV11-2 and TRBJ2-2, is EAGVAQSPRYKIIEKRQSVAFWCNPISGHATLYWYQQILGQGPKLLIQFQNNGVVDDSQLPKDRFSAERLKGVDSTLKIQPAKLEDSAVYLCASSLEAGGFTGELFFGEGSRLTVL.